This T cell receptor (beta chain) was observed in a study of OX40 agonist ivuxolimab in advanced cancers. In the study overall: Mean age roughly 65 years, range 23 to 79; roughly 82% male.

This clone occurred once. Sampled blood was obtained at baseline, cycle 4 day 1, and cycle 7 day 1. The germline gives CDR1 MGHRA, CDR2 YSYEKL. The CDR3 extends over 14 amino acids. Trimming cost V 5 bases and J 3 bases, with 14 bases left between them. Method: immunoSEQ multiplex PCR; TCRdb's copy keeps in-frame clones and lacks some. The table records roughly 63,000 clones, roughly 87% of them present only once. The receptor's source is an adult with an advanced solid tumor such as melanoma, head and neck, liver or kidney cancer. The starting material was CD4+ or CD8+ T cells sorted from blood, obtained in a trial of the OX40 agonist ivuxolimab. The V and J genes are TRBV4-1 and TRBJ2-7, with D possibly matching TRBD2 (5 bases). The CDR3 protein is CASSLGLSSYEQYF. Written as DNA, the CDR3 is TGCGCCAGCAGCTTAGGACTCTCTAGCTACGAGCAGTACTTC.